This T cell receptor (beta chain) was captured in a study of early T cells in non-severe SARS-CoV-2 infection. The sample holds many counts of this clonotype. The germline gives CDR1 SQVTM, CDR2 ANQGSEA. There are 13 residues in the CDR3. V was cut by 2 bases and J by 8 bases, with 14 bases left in between. In TCRdb, the 5' RACE reads were re-called with MiXCR into one record per CDR3 protein. In the table there are approximately 35,000 distinct CDR3 sequences, roughly 6.6% of which are singletons. The sample here was whole blood, taken at baseline. V and J are TRBV29-1 and TRBJ2-3, with D unclear. This sequence originates from an adult who was a healthcare worker with PCR-confirmed SARS-CoV-2 infection or an uninfected control (not recorded which). CDR3 residues: CSVEYQVAGTQYF. The CDR3 nucleotides are TGCAGCGTTGAATACCAGGTCGCTGGTACGCAGTATTTT.